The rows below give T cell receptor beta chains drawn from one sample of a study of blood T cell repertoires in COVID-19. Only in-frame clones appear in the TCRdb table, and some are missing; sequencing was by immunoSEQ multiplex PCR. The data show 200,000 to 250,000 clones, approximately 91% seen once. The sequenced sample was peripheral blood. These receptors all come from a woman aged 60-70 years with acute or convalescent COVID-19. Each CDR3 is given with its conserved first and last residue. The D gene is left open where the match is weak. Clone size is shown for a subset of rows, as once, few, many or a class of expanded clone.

CDR3: CASSQLAGGYDQETQYF; DNA: TGTGCCAGCAGCCAACTAGCGGGGGGGTATGACCAAGAGACCCAGTACTTC; J: TRBJ2-5; V: TRBV7-6; size: -; D: TRBD2
CDR3: CASSWTSGFYNEQFF; DNA: TGTGCCAGCAGTTGGACTAGCGGGTTCTACAATGAGCAGTTCTTC; J: TRBJ2-1; V: TRBV11-2; size: -; D: TRBD2
CDR3: CASSYTARKTSDNNEQFF; DNA: TGTGCCAGCAGTTATACTGCCCGTAAGACTAGCGATAACAATGAGCAGTTCTTC; J: TRBJ2-1; V: TRBV6-2/TRBV6-3; size: many; D: TRBD2
CDR3: CATKAPSHEQYF; DNA: TGTGCCACCAAGGCTCCTAGCCACGAGCAGTACTTC; J: TRBJ2-7; V: TRBV15; size: many; D: -
CDR3: CASSFSEETQYF; DNA: TGTGCCAGCAGCTTTTCCGAAGAGACCCAGTACTTC; J: TRBJ2-5; V: TRBV7-6; size: -; D: -
CDR3: CSVEEGGTEAFF; DNA: TGCAGCGTCGAGGAAGGGGGCACTGAAGCTTTCTTT; J: TRBJ1-1; V: TRBV29-1; size: -; D: -
CDR3: CASSLEFRQGAYEQYF; DNA: TGTGCCAGCAGCTTGGAGTTCCGACAGGGGGCCTACGAGCAGTACTTC; J: TRBJ2-7; V: TRBV5-6; size: -; D: TRBD1
CDR3: CASSVELAGVVQYF; DNA: TGTGCCAGCAGCGTAGAACTAGCGGGAGTGGTGCAGTACTTC; J: TRBJ2-7; V: TRBV9; size: -; D: TRBD2
CDR3: CASSQARDLPTEQFF; DNA: TGTGCCAGCAGCCAAGCCCGGGACTTACCTACCGAGCAGTTCTTC; J: TRBJ2-1; V: TRBV4-2; size: -; D: -
CDR3: CSVVRGADEKLFF; DNA: TGCAGCGTTGTGCGGGGGGCGGATGAAAAACTGTTTTTT; J: TRBJ1-4; V: TRBV29-1; size: -; D: -
CDR3: CASRQRGQTASGNTIYF; DNA: TGTGCCAGTAGACAAAGGGGGCAGACTGCCTCTGGAAACACCATATATTTT; J: TRBJ1-3; V: TRBV19; size: -; D: TRBD1
CDR3: CASSLMGQGVYGYTF; DNA: TGCGCCAGCAGCTTGATGGGACAGGGGGTCTATGGCTACACCTTC; J: TRBJ1-2; V: TRBV5-1; size: -; D: TRBD1
CDR3: CASRYSDTEAFF; DNA: TGTGCCAGTCGCTATTCGGACACTGAAGCTTTCTTT; J: TRBJ1-1; V: TRBV18; size: -; D: -
CDR3: CASRLGAGSQHEQFF; DNA: TGTGCCAGCAGGTTGGGAGCGGGGAGTCAGCATGAGCAGTTCTTC; J: TRBJ2-1; V: TRBV2; size: -; D: TRBD2
CDR3: CASSERRQGRIGQPQHF; DNA: TGTGCCAGCAGTGAGAGAAGGCAGGGGAGAATAGGTCAGCCCCAGCATTTT; J: TRBJ1-5; V: TRBV28; size: -; D: -
CDR3: CASSSPTGETNEKLFF; DNA: TGTGCCAGCAGTTCACCCACAGGGGAAACTAATGAAAAACTGTTTTTT; J: TRBJ1-4; V: TRBV28; size: -; D: TRBD1
CDR3: CATSGRLAGGVTDTQYF; DNA: TGTGCCACCAGTGGGAGACTAGCGGGAGGGGTCACAGATACGCAGTATTTT; J: TRBJ2-3; V: TRBV24-1; size: -; D: TRBD2
CDR3: CASSVGDRGNQPQHF; DNA: TGTGCCAGCAGCGTGGGGGACAGGGGGAATCAGCCCCAGCATTTT; J: TRBJ1-5; V: TRBV9; size: -; D: TRBD1
CDR3: CASSRAAGNPNEKLFF; DNA: TGTGCCAGCAGCCGCGCGGCGGGGAACCCCAATGAAAAACTGTTTTTT; J: TRBJ1-4; V: TRBV5-4; size: -; D: -